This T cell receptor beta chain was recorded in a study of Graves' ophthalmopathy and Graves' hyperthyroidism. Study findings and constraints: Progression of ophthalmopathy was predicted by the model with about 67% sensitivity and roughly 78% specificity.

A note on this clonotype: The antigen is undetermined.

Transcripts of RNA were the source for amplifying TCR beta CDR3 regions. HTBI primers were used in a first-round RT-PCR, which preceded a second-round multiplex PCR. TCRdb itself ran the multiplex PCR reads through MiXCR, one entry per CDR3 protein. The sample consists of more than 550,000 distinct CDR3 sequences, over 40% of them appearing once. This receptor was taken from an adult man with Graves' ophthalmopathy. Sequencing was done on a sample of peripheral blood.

The CDR3, as DNA: TGTGCCAGCAGCCAAGATAGGGGAACATCCTACGAGCAGTACTTC. Translating it yields CASSQDRGTSYEQYF. The V and J genes are TRBV3-1 and TRBJ2-7; tentative D call: TRBD1 (5 bases). This CDR3 is built from 15 residues. Germline-derived CDR1 and CDR2 are LGHDT and YNNKEL (reference sequence). The V gene lost 0 bases and the J gene lost 1 base, with 10 bases spanning the gap.